Listed below are T cell receptor beta chains from one sample, sequenced in a study of T cells after yellow fever vaccination. TCRdb redid the calling of the 5' RACE reads with MiXCR, one entry per CDR3 protein. The sample shows about 340,000 distinct CDR3 sequences, around an eighth of them seen only once. Sample: CD4+ T cells sorted from PBMCs, taken 15 days after the yellow fever booster vaccination. Receptors originate from a man aged 18 to 30 who received the YFV17D yellow fever vaccine. Each CDR3 is given with its conserved first and last residue. A D gene is named only where the DNA matches it firmly. Clone size is given for some rows only: seen once, a few or many times, or a class if the clone is expanded.

V	J	D	size	CDR3	DNA
TRBV12-3/TRBV12-4	TRBJ2-5	.	few	CASSVGTGAQETQYF	TGTGCCAGCAGTGTCGGAACAGGCGCTCAAGAGACCCAGTACTTC
TRBV7-3	TRBJ2-3	.	.	CASSSYRSSTDTQYF	TGTGCCAGCAGCTCGTATCGTTCTAGCACAGATACGCAGTATTTT
TRBV18	TRBJ1-5	.	few	CASSRTEGNQPQHF	TGTGCCAGCTCACGGACGGAGGGCAATCAGCCCCAGCATTTT
TRBV7-9	TRBJ1-2	.	.	CASSAPGSNYGYTF	TGTGCCAGCAGCGCCCCCGGGTCAAACTATGGCTACACCTTC
TRBV7-8	TRBJ2-5	TRBD1	few	CASTKGQPKETQYF	TGTGCCAGCACAAAGGGACAGCCAAAAGAGACCCAGTACTTC
TRBV20-1	TRBJ1-4	TRBD1	few	CSARVRLDRGREKLFF	TGCAGTGCTAGAGTCCGCCTGGACAGGGGTAGGGAAAAACTGTTTTTT
TRBV4-2	TRBJ1-6	.	few	CASSSHGRGGSPLHF	TGTGCCAGCAGCTCCCACGGCAGGGGAGGTTCACCCCTCCACTTT
TRBV6-5	TRBJ1-2	.	few	CASSYSLDYGYTF	TGTGCCAGCAGTTACTCCCTGGACTATGGCTACACCTTC
TRBV15	TRBJ2-3	.	.	CATSRDRGSDTQYF	TGTGCCACCAGCAGAGATAGGGGATCAGATACGCAGTATTTT
TRBV7-2	TRBJ2-2	.	.	CASIPRLGTTGELFF	TGTGCCAGCATCCCGAGACTGGGAACCACCGGGGAGCTGTTTTTT
TRBV29-1	TRBJ2-2	.	.	CSAGVSSNTGELFF	TGCAGCGCCGGAGTGTCCTCGAACACCGGGGAGCTGTTTTTT
TRBV4-1	TRBJ1-2	.	many	CASSPGGAEANYGYTF	TGCGCCAGCAGCCCCGGTGGGGCAGAAGCTAACTATGGCTACACCTTC
TRBV6-2/TRBV6-3	TRBJ2-4	TRBD1	.	CASSRTGSSNIQYF	TGTGCCAGCAGTCGGACAGGGTCTTCAAACATTCAGTACTTC
TRBV7-6	TRBJ2-7	.	.	CASSLEGGRNEQYF	TGTGCCAGCAGCTTGGAAGGGGGACGCAACGAGCAGTACTTC
TRBV6-5	TRBJ2-1	.	few	CASSIGGTVKNEQFF	TGTGCCAGCAGTATTGGGGGTACAGTGAAAAATGAGCAGTTCTTC
TRBV7-6	TRBJ2-2	.	.	CASSPGTGELFF	TGTGCCAGCAGTCCGGGGACCGGGGAGCTGTTTTTT
TRBV11-2	TRBJ2-1	.	few	CASRLSSDEQFF	TGTGCCAGCAGGCTTAGCAGTGATGAGCAGTTCTTC
TRBV5-6	TRBJ1-3	.	few	CASSLPGGPSGNTIYF	TGTGCCAGCAGCTTGCCCGGCGGACCCTCTGGAAACACCATATATTTT
TRBV7-3	TRBJ2-3	TRBD2	.	CASSPPSGGPTDTQYF	TGTGCCAGCAGTCCTCCTAGCGGGGGACCCACAGATACGCAGTATTTT
TRBV2	TRBJ2-5	TRBD2	few	CASRRGEVETQYF	TGTGCCAGCAGGCGGGGGGAGGTAGAGACCCAGTACTTC
TRBV12-3/TRBV12-4	TRBJ2-1	TRBD2	.	CASSPRGLAGSNEQFF	TGTGCCAGCAGTCCCCGGGGACTAGCGGGTTCCAATGAGCAGTTCTTC
TRBV7-2	TRBJ1-6	.	many	CASSEQGKGTPLHF	TGTGCCAGCAGCGAACAGGGAAAAGGGACACCCCTCCACTTT
TRBV5-1	TRBJ2-5	TRBD1	.	CASSLMDRAAQYF	TGCGCCAGCAGCTTGATGGACAGGGCGGCCCAGTACTTC
TRBV6-6	TRBJ2-1	TRBD2	.	CASREGRGPSYNEQFF	TGTGCCAGCAGGGAGGGGAGGGGTCCCTCCTACAATGAGCAGTTCTTC
TRBV19	TRBJ2-1	.	.	CASSPPPRDEQFF	TGTGCCAGTAGTCCCCCCCCCAGGGATGAGCAGTTCTTC
TRBV5-1	TRBJ1-1	.	many	CASSKGHDTEAFF	TGCGCCAGCAGCAAAGGACACGACACTGAAGCTTTCTTT
TRBV5-1	TRBJ2-5	TRBD2	many	CASSLYLAGEETQYF	TGCGCCAGCAGCCTCTACCTAGCGGGGGAAGAGACCCAGTACTTC
TRBV5-6	TRBJ2-3	.	few	CASSGNTQYF	TGTGCCAGCAGCGGTAATACGCAGTATTTT
TRBV6-1	TRBJ1-2	.	.	CASSEGLQSTNYGYTF	TGTGCCAGCAGTGAAGGTTTGCAGAGTACGAACTATGGCTACACCTTC
TRBV29-1	TRBJ1-5	.	few	CSVEESGQPQHF	TGCAGCGTTGAAGAGTCCGGTCAGCCCCAGCATTTT
TRBV20-1	TRBJ2-7	.	few	CSAGSKDHEQYF	TGCAGTGCTGGATCCAAGGATCACGAGCAGTACTTC
TRBV10-3	TRBJ2-7	.	.	CAISEPGNYEQYF	TGTGCCATCAGTGAGCCAGGTAACTACGAGCAGTACTTC
TRBV4-3	TRBJ1-3	.	.	CASSYSPGTTGNTIYF	TGCGCCAGCAGCTACTCACCCGGGACAACTGGAAACACCATATATTTT
TRBV5-1	TRBJ2-5	.	many	CASSLGREPQETQYF	TGCGCCAGCAGCTTGGGTAGGGAACCCCAAGAGACCCAGTACTTC
TRBV7-9	TRBJ1-1	.	many	CASSRTQNTEAFF	TGTGCCAGCAGCCGGACCCAGAACACTGAAGCTTTCTTT
TRBV11-2	TRBJ1-3	.	few	CASRPLPRGGPRSGNTIYF	TGTGCCAGCAGGCCGCTACCACGGGGGGGACCTCGCTCTGGAAACACCATATATTTT
TRBV15	TRBJ2-5	TRBD1	few	CATSRDRGEETQYF	TGTGCCACCAGCAGGGACAGGGGCGAAGAGACCCAGTACTTC
TRBV10-3	TRBJ1-1	TRBD1	few	CAISPQGVRHTEAFF	TGTGCCATCAGTCCGCAGGGGGTTAGGCACACTGAAGCTTTCTTT
TRBV20-1	TRBJ2-3	TRBD1	.	CSARAAGDRGDTQYF	TGCAGTGCTAGAGCCGCCGGGGACAGAGGGGATACGCAGTATTTT
TRBV4-2	TRBJ2-3	.	.	CASSQPDQSTDTQYF	TGTGCCAGCAGCCAGCCCGACCAAAGCACAGATACGCAGTATTTT
TRBV9	TRBJ2-3	.	few	CASTPSVNTDTQYF	TGTGCCAGCACCCCGTCCGTAAACACAGATACGCAGTATTTT
TRBV15	TRBJ1-6	.	few	CATSRDASIGEGTSPLHF	TGTGCCACCAGCAGAGACGCGTCTATCGGGGAGGGAACTTCACCCCTCCACTTT
TRBV6-4	TRBJ1-6	.	.	CASYSPLHF	TGTGCCAGCTATTCACCCCTCCACTTT
TRBV20-1	TRBJ2-3	TRBD2	few	CSAGRSGALSDTQYF	TGCAGTGCCGGACGGAGCGGGGCCTTGTCAGATACGCAGTATTTT
TRBV12-5	TRBJ1-4	.	many	CASGAWTQGTNEKLFF	TGTGCTAGTGGTGCTTGGACCCAGGGAACTAATGAAAAACTGTTTTTT
TRBV20-1	TRBJ2-3	TRBD2	few	CSASGGGAWADTQYF	TGCAGTGCTAGTGGCGGGGGGGCCTGGGCAGATACGCAGTATTTT
TRBV28	TRBJ1-5	.	.	CASSYLGLSNQPQHF	TGTGCCAGCAGTTATCTGGGACTTAGCAATCAGCCCCAGCATTTT